What follows are 13 T cell receptor beta chains derived from one specimen sequenced in a study of T-cell memory formation after mild COVID-19. TCRdb re-called the 5' RACE reads through MiXCR, storing one row per CDR3 protein. The sample holds about half a million distinct CDR3 sequences; around a sixth are singletons and the top ten take 9% to 15%. Material: PBMCs or a T cell subset sorted from them (not recorded which). These receptors originate from an adult woman who had mild COVID-19 (a few samples of this study predate the infection). Cell type and time point are not known.

This clonotype was seen more than once but under ten times. This chain joins TRBV20-1 and TRBJ2-3; TRBD2 is a possible D gene (5 bases). The ends were cut back, 2 bases at V and 0 bases at J, with 9 bases in the middle. CDR1 and CDR2 (germline): DFQATT, SNEGSKA (reference sequence). The CDR3 runs 14 residues. The CDR3 coding sequence is TGCAGTGCTAGACTAGCCCTGAGCACAGATACGCAGTATTTT. This gives the protein CSARLALSTDTQYF.

The chain is built from TRBV12-3 or TRBV12-4 and TRBJ2-1, with D perhaps given as TRBD1 or TRBD2 (5 bases each). The V end lost 6 bases, the J end lost 7 bases, and 16 bases lay between the germline ends. This CDR3 contains 14 residues. The CDR3 DNA reads TGTGCCAGCAGAAAGACGTCGGGGCTAAATGAGCAGTTCTTC. Amino acid sequence: CASRKTSGLNEQFF.

This clonotype occurred a few times. The chain recombines TRBV12-3 or TRBV12-4 with TRBJ1-1; D is unclear. The CDR3 sequence is 15 residues long. V was clipped by 6 bases and J by 1 base, with 15 bases between them. The chain's CDR3 is CASSLRRWGNTEAFF. In nucleotides, the CDR3 is TGTGCCAGCAGCCTTCGACGGTGGGGGAACACTGAAGCTTTCTTT.

V usage is TRBV3-1 and J usage is TRBJ1-3; D call uncertain. Deletions cut 5 bases from V and 4 bases from J, with 12 bases between. Germline lookup yields CDR1 LGHDT and CDR2 YNNKEL (reference sequence). This CDR3 spans 14 amino acids. Written as DNA, the CDR3 is TGTGCCAGCAGCTTCCTCCCCCAGGGAAACACCATATATTTT. Its protein is CASSFLPQGNTIYF.

The V call is TRBV2, the J call TRBJ2-7; no reliable D call. V gave up 5 bases and J gave up 11 bases, with 13 bases separating them. Per germline, CDR1 SNHLY and CDR2 FYNNEI. The CDR3 covers 11 residues. The CDR3 protein is CASSFDARKYF. The CDR3 region has the DNA TGTGCCAGCAGTTTTGACGCGAGAAAGTACTTC.

The chain has TRBV20-1 and TRBJ1-6; 7 bases align to TRBD1. Trimming cost V 0 bases and J 4 bases; bases outside gene matches: 3. This CDR3 spans 15 amino acids. Germline V gene lookup returns CDR1 DFQATT and CDR2 SNEGSKA (reference sequence). The CDR3 DNA follows: TGCAGTGCTAGAGAGGGGGGACAGTATAATTCACCCCTCCACTTT. It codes for CSAREGGQYNSPLHF.

This clonotype was recorded a few times. V and J are TRBV4-3 and TRBJ2-2; D possibly uses TRBD1 or TRBD2 (5 bases each). Trimming stripped 4 bases from V and 5 bases from J, with 17 bases between. CDR3 length: 16 residues. Germline-derived CDR1 and CDR2 are LGHNA and YSLEER. CDR3 bases: TGCGCCAGCAGCCGGCAGGTCAGGGACCCTACCGGGGAGCTGTTTTTT. This encodes CASSRQVRDPTGELFF.

J is TRBJ1-1 and V is TRBV12-3 or TRBV12-4, with 9 bases lining up with TRBD1. V lost 7 bases, J lost 5 bases, and 14 bases stayed unmatched. This CDR3 is built from 16 residues. The CDR3 spells CASTPGQGHRRTEAFF. The CDR3 DNA sequence: TGTGCCAGCACCCCGGGACAGGGCCACCGTCGGACTGAAGCTTTCTTT.

The V and J genes are TRBV30 and TRBJ2-7; 9 bases map to TRBD1. Per germline, CDR1 GTSNPN and CDR2 SVGIG (reference sequence). The CDR3 runs 18 residues. Trimming at V came to 1 base and at J to 3 bases, leaving 16 bases not matched to a gene. The CDR3 coding sequence is TGTGCCTGGAGTGCAGACTTTCCGGGACAGGGAATTTTCTACGAGCAGTACTTC. Protein: CAWSADFPGQGIFYEQYF. Full variable domain (outside the CDR3, taken from reference TRBV30 and TRBJ2-7): SQTIHQWPATLVQPVGSPLSLECTVEGTSNPNLYWYRQAAGRGLQLLFYSVGIGQISSEVPQNLSASRPQDRQFILSSKKLLLSDSGFYLCAWSADFPGQGIFYEQYFGPGTRLTVT.

This chain uses TRBV7-9 with TRBJ2-5, with unresolved D. This CDR3 comprises 17 residues. V shed 1 base and J shed 1 base, with 16 bases lying between them. Germline V gene sequence: CDR1 SEHNR, CDR2 FQNEAQ (reference sequence). For the CDR3, the DNA is TGTGCCAGCAGCTTAGATCCCTCACGGCTGCTCCAAGAGACCCAGTACTTC. Its protein product is CASSLDPSRLLQETQYF.

A few counts support this clonotype. This chain joins TRBV4-3 and TRBJ1-2; D remains unclear. The CDR3 sequence is 17 residues long. Looked up from germline, CDR1 is LGHNA and CDR2 is YSLEER. V gave up 0 bases and J gave up 4 bases, with 18 bases separating them. CDR3 coding DNA: TGCGCCAGCAGCCAAGAAGCTCTCCCGGGGTTTGGCTATGGCTACACCTTC. Protein sequence: CASSQEALPGFGYGYTF.

This clonotype occurred a few times. This sequence joins TRBV4-3 and TRBJ2-1, with D tentatively TRBD1 (6 bases). This CDR3 comprises 19 residues. Germline CDR1 and CDR2: LGHNA and YSLEER. V was pared by 2 bases and J by 0 bases, with 20 bases between. Written as DNA, the CDR3 is TGCGCCAGCAGCCAACCTCAGTCCTCGGGACACAGCTCCTACAATGAGCAGTTCTTC. This encodes CASSQPQSSGHSSYNEQFF.

This clonotype came up a few times. The chain carries TRBV10-3 and TRBJ2-3, with 7 bases identical to TRBD2. The CDR3 has 14 residues. CDR1 is ENHRY and CDR2 is SYGVKD in the germline V gene. V lost 8 bases and J lost 4; bases outside the gene matches: 9. The CDR3 spells CAIRQTSRADTQYF. In nucleotides, the CDR3 is TGTGCCATCCGCCAGACTAGCCGGGCAGATACGCAGTATTTT.